This entry lists 6 T cell receptor beta chains sequenced from one sample in a study of T cells in Graves' hyperthyroidism and ophthalmopathy. Amplified TCR beta CDR3 regions came from RNA transcripts. When the TCR CDR3 underwent first-round RT-PCR, the HTBI primer set was used. TCRdb used MiXCR to reprocess the multiplex PCR reads, holding one entry per CDR3 protein. The repertoire consists of around 580,000 distinct CDR3 sequences, with 40% to 55% occurring once and the leading ten covering approximately 8.4%. Sequenced sample: peripheral blood or thyroid tissue (not recorded which). These receptors were taken from a woman between 18 and 29 years old with Graves' hyperthyroidism.

Only one count was recorded for this clonotype. The chain employs TRBV6-2 or TRBV6-3 and TRBJ1-2; D gene unclear. Between the trimmed V and J ends, which lost 7 bases and 2 bases, there was a span of 11 bases. The CDR3 runs 13 residues. In germline, CDR1 is MNHEY, CDR2 SVGEGT. CDR3 DNA sequence: TGTGCCAGCATCCCACATACGAACTATGGCTACACCTTC. Its protein product is CASIPHTNYGYTF.

This clonotype showed up just once. CDR3 in DNA: TGTGCCAGCAACCGGGACAGGGCGAGCGAGCAGTACTTC. Translated: CASNRDRASEQYF. The V call is TRBV11-2, the J call TRBJ2-7; 9 positions agree with TRBD1. Trimming removed 7 bases from V and 6 bases from J; junction bases left unmatched: 7. CDR3 length: 13 amino acids. Germline loops: CDR1 SGHAT, CDR2 FQNNGV. Supplemented by reference TRBV11-2 and TRBJ2-7, the full variable domain reads EAGVAQSPRYKIIEKRQSVAFWCNPISGHATLYWYQQILGQGPKLLIQFQNNGVVDDSQLPKDRFSAERLKGVDSTLKIQPAKLEDSAVYLCASNRDRASEQYFGPGTRLTVT.

This clonotype was observed a handful of times. V gene TRBV27 combines with J gene TRBJ1-5, with no clear D. The CDR3 length is 14 residues. Trimming took off 5 bases at V and 1 base at J, with 9 bases between the two ends. Germline V CDR1 and CDR2: MNHEY, SMNVEV (reference sequence). The CDR3 sequence: CASSIRGSNQPQHF. CDR3 nucleotides: TGTGCCAGCAGTATTAGAGGCAGCAATCAGCCCCAGCATTTT.

The chain links TRBV3-1 to TRBJ2-7; the match to TRBD1 covers 8 bases. The CDR3 contains 16 residues. Losses at the gene ends were 0 bases for V and 5 bases for J; bases not matched to a gene: 9. Per germline, CDR1 LGHDT and CDR2 YNNKEL (reference sequence). CDR3 sequence: CASSQEGAGGYHEQYF. CDR3 sequence (DNA): TGTGCCAGCAGCCAAGAAGGGGCAGGGGGCTACCACGAGCAGTACTTC.

On this clonotype: A clone one base away is much larger, so this may be a read error. CDR3 protein: CSVGGSRGHEQYF. The DNA of the CDR3 is TGCAGCGTTGGAGGGTCTCGGGGACACGAGCAGTACTTC. The V gene is TRBV29-1, the J gene TRBJ2-7, with D perhaps given as TRBD1 or TRBD2 (5 bases each). The CDR3 has 13 residues. Per the germline V gene, CDR1 is SQVTM and CDR2 is ANQGSEA. V was cut by 4 bases and J by 5 bases, with 15 bases left in between.

The chain links TRBV10-3 to TRBJ1-5, with 8 bases lining up with TRBD1. The CDR3 contains 15 residues. Looked up from germline, CDR1 is ENHRY and CDR2 is SYGVKD. J was trimmed by 4 bases and V by 4 bases; bases with no gene match: 6. CDR3: CAISGQGADNQPQHF. DNA for the CDR3: TGTGCCATCAGTGGCCAGGGGGCAGATAATCAGCCCCAGCATTTT.